This T cell receptor beta chain derives from a study of cytomegalovirus exposure and HLA in healthy donors. Study summary: Out of a few hundred genotyped donors, roughly 80% belonged to the Caucasian-associated ancestry cluster. Study-level findings and limits: HLA-A and HLA-B allele assignments for most subjects were reportedly predicted accurately using TCR beta sequences. Despite most TCR sequences being rare, some public TCRs occurred in many donors.

Of note for this clone: Its antigen remains unidentified.

The J segment lost 5 bases and the V segment lost 5 bases, leaving 7 bases of the junction unmatched. CDR3 length: 16 amino acids. The germline gives CDR1 SGHRS, CDR2 YFSETQ. PCR involved 60 Vbeta and 13 Jbeta primers. TCRdb keeps only in-frame clones here, not all; method: immunoSEQ multiplex PCR. The sample shows around 150,000 clones, roughly 79% of them seen only once. Sequenced sample: PBMCs. The clonotype originates from a woman aged 45 to 65 in good health and CMV-seronegative. This chain uses TRBV5-1 with TRBJ2-5, with 15 bases identical to TRBD2. For the CDR3, the DNA is TGCGCCAGCAGTGGAGGACTAGCGGGAGGGCCGGAGACCCAGTACTTC. Encoded protein: CASSGGLAGGPETQYF.